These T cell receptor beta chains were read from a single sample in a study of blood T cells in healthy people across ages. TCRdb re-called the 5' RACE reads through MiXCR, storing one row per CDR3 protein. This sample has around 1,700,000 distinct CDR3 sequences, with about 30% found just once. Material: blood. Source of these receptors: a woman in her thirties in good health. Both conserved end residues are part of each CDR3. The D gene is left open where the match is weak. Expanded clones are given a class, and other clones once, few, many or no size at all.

CDR3aa: CASSSGTSGPQGQFF
CDR3nt: TGTGCCAGCAGCTCGGGGACTAGCGGTCCTCAGGGGCAGTTCTTC
d_gene: TRBD2
abundance: -
j_gene: TRBJ2-1
v_gene: TRBV13

CDR3aa: CSARGTSETQYF
CDR3nt: TGCAGTGCTAGAGGGACTTCAGAGACCCAGTACTTC
d_gene: -
abundance: -
j_gene: TRBJ2-5
v_gene: TRBV20-1

CDR3aa: CASSRGTGSPTGELFF
CDR3nt: TGTGCCAGCAGCCGGGGGACAGGGAGTCCAACCGGGGAGCTGTTTTTT
d_gene: TRBD1
abundance: few
j_gene: TRBJ2-2
v_gene: TRBV3-1

CDR3aa: CATSDASVAGGPRETQYF
CDR3nt: TGTGCCACCAGTGACGCGTCAGTAGCGGGGGGGCCGCGAGAGACCCAGTACTTC
d_gene: TRBD2
abundance: -
j_gene: TRBJ2-5
v_gene: TRBV24-1

CDR3aa: CASSVAATNTGELFF
CDR3nt: TGTGCCAGCAGCGTAGCGGCCACGAACACCGGGGAGCTGTTTTTT
d_gene: -
abundance: few
j_gene: TRBJ2-2
v_gene: TRBV12-3/TRBV12-4

CDR3aa: CASSPRREQFF
CDR3nt: TGTGCCAGCAGTCCCCGGAGGGAGCAGTTCTTC
d_gene: -
abundance: -
j_gene: TRBJ2-1
v_gene: TRBV28

CDR3aa: CASSLWTGPSQGLYEQYF
CDR3nt: TGTGCCAGCAGCTTATGGACAGGACCCTCTCAAGGACTCTACGAGCAGTACTTC
d_gene: TRBD1
abundance: -
j_gene: TRBJ2-7
v_gene: TRBV7-8

CDR3aa: CASSRVLAGGNEQFF
CDR3nt: TGCGCCAGCAGCCGGGTGCTAGCGGGAGGCAATGAGCAGTTCTTC
d_gene: TRBD2
abundance: -
j_gene: TRBJ2-1
v_gene: TRBV5-1

CDR3aa: CAISITGGAGNEQFF
CDR3nt: TGTGCCATCAGCATTACAGGGGGCGCGGGGAATGAGCAGTTCTTC
d_gene: TRBD1
abundance: many
j_gene: TRBJ2-1
v_gene: TRBV10-3

CDR3aa: CASSLGQLFSSGYNEQFF
CDR3nt: TGTGCCAGCAGCTTGGGACAGTTGTTTAGCAGCGGCTACAATGAGCAGTTCTTC
d_gene: TRBD1
abundance: -
j_gene: TRBJ2-1
v_gene: TRBV7-3

CDR3aa: CASSYRAGALNEQYF
CDR3nt: TGTGCCAGTAGTTATCGGGCGGGGGCCCTCAATGAGCAGTACTTC
d_gene: -
abundance: few
j_gene: TRBJ2-5
v_gene: TRBV6-6

CDR3aa: CAVRPSGGDRREQFF
CDR3nt: TGTGCCGTACGACCTAGCGGGGGGGACCGTCGAGAGCAGTTCTTC
d_gene: TRBD2
abundance: few
j_gene: TRBJ2-1
v_gene: TRBV10-3

CDR3aa: CASSSPGTSGKVVDEQYF
CDR3nt: TGCGCCAGCAGCTCGCCCGGGACTAGCGGGAAGGTTGTAGATGAGCAGTACTTC
d_gene: TRBD2
abundance: -
j_gene: TRBJ2-5
v_gene: TRBV5-1

CDR3aa: CASSYVSQGDYEQYF
CDR3nt: TGTGCCAGCAGTTACGTTTCCCAGGGCGACTACGAGCAGTACTTC
d_gene: -
abundance: many
j_gene: TRBJ2-7
v_gene: TRBV6-6

CDR3aa: CSASDAAGLNEKLFF
CDR3nt: TGCAGTGCTAGTGATGCAGCCGGCCTTAATGAAAAACTGTTTTTT
d_gene: -
abundance: few
j_gene: TRBJ1-4
v_gene: TRBV20-1

CDR3aa: CASSAFGTGNPYEQYF
CDR3nt: TGTGCCAGCAGTGCCTTCGGGACAGGCAACCCCTACGAGCAGTACTTC
d_gene: TRBD1
abundance: -
j_gene: TRBJ2-7
v_gene: TRBV2

CDR3aa: CASRGGQSADTQYF
CDR3nt: TGTGCCAGCAGGGGGGGACAGAGTGCCGATACGCAGTATTTT
d_gene: -
abundance: -
j_gene: TRBJ2-3
v_gene: TRBV12-3/TRBV12-4

CDR3aa: CASSFDWSSYEQYF
CDR3nt: TGTGCCAGCAGCTTCGACTGGAGCTCCTACGAGCAGTACTTC
d_gene: -
abundance: many
j_gene: TRBJ2-7
v_gene: TRBV7-6

CDR3aa: CASKAGRQETQYF
CDR3nt: TGTGCCAGCAAAGCGGGGAGGCAAGAGACCCAGTACTTC
d_gene: TRBD2
abundance: many
j_gene: TRBJ2-5
v_gene: TRBV7-6

CDR3aa: CSATLPDRFSYEQYF
CDR3nt: TGCAGTGCCACTCTGCCGGACCGGTTCTCCTACGAGCAGTACTTC
d_gene: -
abundance: -
j_gene: TRBJ2-7
v_gene: TRBV20-1

CDR3aa: CAISRGDYRPQHF
CDR3nt: TGTGCCATCAGTCGAGGGGATTATCGGCCCCAGCATTTT
d_gene: -
abundance: once
j_gene: TRBJ1-5
v_gene: TRBV10-3

CDR3aa: CASSSPGTGENEQYF
CDR3nt: TGTGCCAGCAGTTCCCCGGGGACAGGGGAGAACGAGCAGTACTTC
d_gene: TRBD1
abundance: many
j_gene: TRBJ2-7
v_gene: TRBV6-5

CDR3aa: CASSLTPGDEQYF
CDR3nt: TGTGCCAGCAGCTTAACCCCAGGGGACGAGCAGTACTTC
d_gene: -
abundance: few
j_gene: TRBJ2-7
v_gene: TRBV7-3